This T cell receptor beta chain was found in a study of regulatory T cells in long-lasting Graves disease. The overall study: Graves' patients diagnosed newly had used antithyroid drugs under 3 months. Points from the study as a whole: Favored gene segments in persistent disease were TRBV28, TRBJ1-2 and TRBJ2-5.

The time point was: newly diagnosed GD, antithyroid drugs for less than 3 months. Construction of the TCR library relied on RNA isolated from PBMCs. CDR3 regions were amplified by Arm-PCR using iRepertoire HTBI primers to build TCR beta libraries. Each CDR3 protein is one row after TCRdb ran MiXCR on the multiplex PCR reads. The sample has roughly 560,000 distinct CDR3 sequences; approximately 12% are singletons. Trimming shortened V by 0 bases and J by 8 bases, and 7 bases separated the two germline ends. The CDR3 has 12 residues. CDR1 is MNHNY and CDR2 is SVGAGI in the germline V gene (reference sequence). This clonotype was recorded at least ten times. Antigen specificity is unknown. These same data were also listed under a study on T cells in Graves' hyperthyroidism and ophthalmopathy. This second study notes: The model identified upcoming ophthalmopathy a median roughly 6 months ahead of onset.

The sequence was obtained from a woman younger than 45 with Graves disease. The genes are TRBV6-6 and TRBJ1-1; the D gene is possibly TRBD1 (5 bases). Here the sequenced sample was peripheral blood mononuclear cells (PBMCs), taken at new diagnosis, from a patient treated with antithyroid drugs. This CDR3 is CASSYSGVEAFF. In DNA, the CDR3 is TGTGCCAGCAGTTACTCGGGGGTGGAAGCTTTCTTT.